This T cell receptor (beta chain) was recovered during a study of cytomegalovirus exposure and HLA in healthy donors. About the study: Of a few hundred genotyped donors, around 76% clustered with self-reported Caucasian donors. General study points: Donor immune exposure was known only as CMV serostatus. Data from an earlier analysis indicated that most TCR beta V segments were productive either about 87% or about 30% of the time.

A remark on this clone: Its target is not known.

This CDR3 region has 14 residues. Per germline, CDR1 PRHDT and CDR2 FYEKMQ (reference sequence). Trimming stripped 1 base from V and 3 bases from J, with 7 bases between. Both 60 Vbeta primers and 13 Jbeta primers went into the PCR. Assay: immunoSEQ multiplex PCR; the TCRdb copy retains only in-frame clones and omits some. This sample has 150,000 or so clones; less than 85% occur once, and the top ten carry about 4.3%. The sample taken for sequencing was PBMCs. The chain couples TRBV13 to TRBJ2-1; D gene unclear. This clonotype originated in a man between 18 and 35 years old in good health and CMV-seropositive. This chain's CDR3 is CASSLVADYNEQFF. CDR3 coding DNA: TGTGCCAGCAGCTTAGTGGCAGACTACAATGAGCAGTTCTTC.